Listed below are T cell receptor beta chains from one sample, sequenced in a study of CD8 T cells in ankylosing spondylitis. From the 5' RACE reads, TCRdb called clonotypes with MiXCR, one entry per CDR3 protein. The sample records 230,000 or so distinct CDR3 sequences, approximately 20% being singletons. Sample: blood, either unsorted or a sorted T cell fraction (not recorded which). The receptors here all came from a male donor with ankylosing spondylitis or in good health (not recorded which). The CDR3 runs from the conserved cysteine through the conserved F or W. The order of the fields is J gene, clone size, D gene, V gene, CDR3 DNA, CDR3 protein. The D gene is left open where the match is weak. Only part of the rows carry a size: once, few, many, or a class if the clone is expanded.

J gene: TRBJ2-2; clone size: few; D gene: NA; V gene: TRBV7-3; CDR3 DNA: TGTGCCAGCAGCCCACTATTAGGTTCCGGGGAGCTGTTTTTT; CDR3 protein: CASSPLLGSGELFF
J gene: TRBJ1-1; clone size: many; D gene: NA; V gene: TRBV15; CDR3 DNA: TGTGCCACCAGCGGCACCGGGGGGACCACTGAAGCTTTCTTT; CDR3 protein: CATSGTGGTTEAFF
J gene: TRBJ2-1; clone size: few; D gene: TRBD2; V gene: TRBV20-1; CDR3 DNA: TGCAGTGCTTCCCTAGCGGGAGGGATCGGCAATGAGCAGTTCTTC; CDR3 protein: CSASLAGGIGNEQFF
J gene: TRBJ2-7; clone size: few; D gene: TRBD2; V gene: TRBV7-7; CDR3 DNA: TGTGCTAGCAGCCGACTAGCGGGAGTCGAGCAGTACTTC; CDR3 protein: CASSRLAGVEQYF
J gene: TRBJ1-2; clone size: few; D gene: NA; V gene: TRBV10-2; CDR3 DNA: TGCGCCAGCAGTGTTAGCCTTAACACGGGCTACACCTTC; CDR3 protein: CASSVSLNTGYTF
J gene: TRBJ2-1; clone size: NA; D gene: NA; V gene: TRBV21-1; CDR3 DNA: TGTGCCAGCAGGACCCCGAACACTAGCGTTGTCAATGAGCAGTTCTTC; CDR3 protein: CASRTPNTSVVNEQFF
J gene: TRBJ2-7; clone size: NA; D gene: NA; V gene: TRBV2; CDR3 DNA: TGTGCCTCCGGGCTCCGGGATCCCACCTACGAGCAGTACTTC; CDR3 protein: CASGLRDPTYEQYF
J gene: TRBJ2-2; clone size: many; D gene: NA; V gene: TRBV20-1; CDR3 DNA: TGCAGTGCTCCGGAAAGCGCGAACACCGGGGAGCTGTTTTTT; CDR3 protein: CSAPESANTGELFF
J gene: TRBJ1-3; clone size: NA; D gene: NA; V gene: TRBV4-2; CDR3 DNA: TGTGCCAGCAGCCAAGACGGGCAGATGAGCTCTGGAAACACCATATATTTT; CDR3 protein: CASSQDGQMSSGNTIYF
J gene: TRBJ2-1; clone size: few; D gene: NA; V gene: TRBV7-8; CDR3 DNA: TGTGCCAGCAGCTATTCCCTAGGCAATGAGCAGTTCTTC; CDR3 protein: CASSYSLGNEQFF
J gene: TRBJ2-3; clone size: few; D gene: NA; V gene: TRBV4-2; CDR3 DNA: TGTGCCAGCAGCCAAGATCCGGCGGGACGATTCACAGATACGCAGTATTTT; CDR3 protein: CASSQDPAGRFTDTQYF
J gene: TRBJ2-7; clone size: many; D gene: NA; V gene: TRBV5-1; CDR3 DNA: TGCGCCAGCAGCTACATACAGAACTACGAGCAGTACTTC; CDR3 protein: CASSYIQNYEQYF
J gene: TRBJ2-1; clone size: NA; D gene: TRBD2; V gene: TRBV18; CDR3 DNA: TGTGCCAGCTCACCACCTAGCGGGGGTTACAATGAGCAGTTCTTC; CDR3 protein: CASSPPSGGYNEQFF
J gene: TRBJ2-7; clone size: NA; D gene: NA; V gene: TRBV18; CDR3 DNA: TGTGCCAGCTCACTCGACAGCTACGGGCAGTACTTC; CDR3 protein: CASSLDSYGQYF
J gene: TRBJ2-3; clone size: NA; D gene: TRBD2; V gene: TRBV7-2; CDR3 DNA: TGTGCCAGCAGCTTAGTGTGGCTAGCGGGAAACACAGATACGCAGTATTTT; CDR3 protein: CASSLVWLAGNTDTQYF
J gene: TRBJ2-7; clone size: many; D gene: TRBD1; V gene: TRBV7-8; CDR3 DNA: TGTGCCAGCAGTCCGCTGGGACAGTTCTACGAGCAGTACTTC; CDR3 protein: CASSPLGQFYEQYF
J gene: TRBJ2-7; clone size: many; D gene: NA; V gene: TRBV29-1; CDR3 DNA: TGCAGCGTGCAACCCCCGGGCTCTTACGAGCAGTACTTC; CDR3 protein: CSVQPPGSYEQYF
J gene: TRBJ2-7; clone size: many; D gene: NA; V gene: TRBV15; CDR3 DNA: TGTGCCACCAGCAGCAGGGAAACCTACGAGCAGTACTTC; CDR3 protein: CATSSRETYEQYF
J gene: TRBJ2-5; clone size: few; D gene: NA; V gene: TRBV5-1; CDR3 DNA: TGCGCCAGCAGCTTGATGACAGGCCAAGAGACCCAGTACTTC; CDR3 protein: CASSLMTGQETQYF
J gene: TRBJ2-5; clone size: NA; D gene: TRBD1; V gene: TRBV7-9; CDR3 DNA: TGTGCCAGCAGCGTCCTCGACTTACAGGGGGCGGGAGAGACCCAGTACTTC; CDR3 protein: CASSVLDLQGAGETQYF
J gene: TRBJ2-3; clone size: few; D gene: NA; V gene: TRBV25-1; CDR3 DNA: TGTGCCAGCAGTGACTACACTGACGACCCAGATACGCAGTATTTT; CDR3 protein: CASSDYTDDPDTQYF
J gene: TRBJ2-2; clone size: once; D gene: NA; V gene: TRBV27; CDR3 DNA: TGTGCCAGCAGTTTATCGTTTGCGGGATCGGGGGAGCTGTTTTTT; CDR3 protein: CASSLSFAGSGELFF
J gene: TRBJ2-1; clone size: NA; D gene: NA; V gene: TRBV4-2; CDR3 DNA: TGTGCCAGCAGCCAAGCAACGTTGAGCTCCTACAATGAGCAGTTCTTC; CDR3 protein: CASSQATLSSYNEQFF
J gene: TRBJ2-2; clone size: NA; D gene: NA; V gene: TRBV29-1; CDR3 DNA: TGCAGCGTTGTGAACGGGGATAGGGGGGTGTCGGACACCGGGGAGCTGTTTTTT; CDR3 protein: CSVVNGDRGVSDTGELFF
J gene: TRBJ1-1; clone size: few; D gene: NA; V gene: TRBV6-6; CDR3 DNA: TGTGCCAGCAAAGGGGCGAACACTGAAGCTTTCTTT; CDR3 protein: CASKGANTEAFF
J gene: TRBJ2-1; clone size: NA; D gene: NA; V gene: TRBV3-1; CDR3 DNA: TGTGCCAGCAGCCAAGATTCACAGGTGAGGGGTTACAATGAGCAGTTCTTC; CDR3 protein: CASSQDSQVRGYNEQFF
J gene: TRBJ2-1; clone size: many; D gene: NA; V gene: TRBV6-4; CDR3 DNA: TGTGCCAGCAGTCCCGAGGCCTACAATGAGCAGTTCTTC; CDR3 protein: CASSPEAYNEQFF
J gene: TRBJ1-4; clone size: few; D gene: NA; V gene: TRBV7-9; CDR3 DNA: TGTGCCAGCAGCTGGCAGGATGAAAAACTGTTTTTT; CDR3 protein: CASSWQDEKLFF
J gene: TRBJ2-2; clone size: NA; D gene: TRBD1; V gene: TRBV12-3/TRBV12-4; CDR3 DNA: TGTGCCAGCAGTTTCCGGGACAGGGGGAGCACCGGGGAGCTGTTTTTT; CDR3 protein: CASSFRDRGSTGELFF
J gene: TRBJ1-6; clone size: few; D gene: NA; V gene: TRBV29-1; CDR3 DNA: TGCAGCGCCCAGAGGGAGGTGCATTCACCCCTCCACTTT; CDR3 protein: CSAQREVHSPLHF
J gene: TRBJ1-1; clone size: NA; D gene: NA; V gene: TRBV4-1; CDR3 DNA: TGCGCCAGCAGCCAATCCCCCTTTACAGGAAACAGTGAAGCTTTCTTT; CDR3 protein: CASSQSPFTGNSEAFF
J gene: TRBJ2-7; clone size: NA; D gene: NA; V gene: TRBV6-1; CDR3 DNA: TGTGCCAGCAGTGACCCCGGGTACACCTACGAGCAGTACTTC; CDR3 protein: CASSDPGYTYEQYF
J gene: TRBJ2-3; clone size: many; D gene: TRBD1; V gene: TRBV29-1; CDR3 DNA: TGCAGCGCGACAGGGGCTCTGACAGATACGCAGTATTTT; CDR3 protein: CSATGALTDTQYF
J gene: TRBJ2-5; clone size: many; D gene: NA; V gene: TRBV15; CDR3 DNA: TGTGCCACCAGCAGAGATTTCGGGGCTGAGACCCAGTACTTC; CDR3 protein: CATSRDFGAETQYF
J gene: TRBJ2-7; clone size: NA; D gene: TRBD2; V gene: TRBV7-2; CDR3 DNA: TGTGCCAGCAGCCCGGGACTAGCGGGAGTGGTCGAGCAGTACTTC; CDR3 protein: CASSPGLAGVVEQYF
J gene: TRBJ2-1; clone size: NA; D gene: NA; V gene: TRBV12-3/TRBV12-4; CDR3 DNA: TGTGCCAGCAGTTTGTCGGCTTTCCAGTTCTTC; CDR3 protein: CASSLSAFQFF
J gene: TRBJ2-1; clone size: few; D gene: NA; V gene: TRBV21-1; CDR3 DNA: TGTGCCAGCAGCAATCGCCCCGGGAGGGTCTACAATGAGCAGTTCTTC; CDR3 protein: CASSNRPGRVYNEQFF
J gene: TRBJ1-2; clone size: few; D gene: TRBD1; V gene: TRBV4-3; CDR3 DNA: TGCGCCAGCAGCCAAGGGACCGGGACAGGGGTTAGCTACACCTTC; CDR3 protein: CASSQGTGTGVSYTF
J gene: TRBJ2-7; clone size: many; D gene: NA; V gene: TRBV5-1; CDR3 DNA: TGCGCCAGCAGCCTATCCACGGGGATGGTCTTACAATACGAGCAGTACTTC; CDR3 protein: CASSLSTGMVLQYEQYF
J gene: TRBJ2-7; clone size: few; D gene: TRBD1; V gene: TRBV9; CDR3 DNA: TGTGCCAGCAGCGACGGACAGGCGACCTACGAGCAGTACTTC; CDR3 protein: CASSDGQATYEQYF
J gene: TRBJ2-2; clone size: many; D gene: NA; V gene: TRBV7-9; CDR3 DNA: TGTGCCAGCAGCCCAAGGCCGAGCACCGGGGAGCTGTTTTTT; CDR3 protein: CASSPRPSTGELFF
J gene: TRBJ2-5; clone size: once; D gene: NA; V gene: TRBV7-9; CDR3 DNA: TGTGCCAGCAGCCCCCGAGTGGAGACCCAGTACTTC; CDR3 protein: CASSPRVETQYF
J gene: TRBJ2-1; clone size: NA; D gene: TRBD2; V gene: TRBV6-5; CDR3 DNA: TGTGCCAGCAGTTACGCAGCGGGAGAGGCCTACAGTGAGCAGTTCTTC; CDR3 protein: CASSYAAGEAYSEQFF
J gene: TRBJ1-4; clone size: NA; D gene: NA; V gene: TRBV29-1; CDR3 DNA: TGCAGCGTTAGGGGAGGCGAACCCTCGTCGGCTGAAAAACTGTTTTTT; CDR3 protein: CSVRGGEPSSAEKLFF
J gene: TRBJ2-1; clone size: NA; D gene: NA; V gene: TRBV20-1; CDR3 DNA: TGCAGTGCTAGAGATTTACAGGGCCCTGTAATTGAGCAGTTCTTC; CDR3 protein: CSARDLQGPVIEQFF
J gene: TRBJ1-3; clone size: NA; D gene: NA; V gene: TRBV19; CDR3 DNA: TGTGCCAGTAGGCCCTGGGCCGCAAGCTCTGGAAACACCATATATTTT; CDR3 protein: CASRPWAASSGNTIYF
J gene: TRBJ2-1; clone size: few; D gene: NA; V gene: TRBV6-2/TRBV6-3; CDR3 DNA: TGTGCCAGCAGTCACAGAAGGCATGAGCAGTTCTTC; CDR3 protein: CASSHRRHEQFF
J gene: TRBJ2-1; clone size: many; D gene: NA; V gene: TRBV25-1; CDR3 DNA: TGTGCCAGCAGTGATTTAGGAGGAATTGTGCAGTTCTTC; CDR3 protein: CASSDLGGIVQFF
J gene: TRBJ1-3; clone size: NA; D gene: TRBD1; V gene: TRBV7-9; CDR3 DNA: TGTGCCAGCAGCGAACGACAGGGCCGCCAAAACACCATATATTTT; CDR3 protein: CASSERQGRQNTIYF
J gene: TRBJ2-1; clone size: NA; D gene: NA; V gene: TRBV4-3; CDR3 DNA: TGCGCCAGCAGCCAAGATTTCCGGGAGCTCTACAATGAGCAGTTCTTC; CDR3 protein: CASSQDFRELYNEQFF
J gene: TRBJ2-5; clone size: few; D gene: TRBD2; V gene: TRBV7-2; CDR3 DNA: TGTGCCAGCAGCTCAAATGCCGGGACTAGCGGGAGAGAGACCCAGTACTTC; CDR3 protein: CASSSNAGTSGRETQYF